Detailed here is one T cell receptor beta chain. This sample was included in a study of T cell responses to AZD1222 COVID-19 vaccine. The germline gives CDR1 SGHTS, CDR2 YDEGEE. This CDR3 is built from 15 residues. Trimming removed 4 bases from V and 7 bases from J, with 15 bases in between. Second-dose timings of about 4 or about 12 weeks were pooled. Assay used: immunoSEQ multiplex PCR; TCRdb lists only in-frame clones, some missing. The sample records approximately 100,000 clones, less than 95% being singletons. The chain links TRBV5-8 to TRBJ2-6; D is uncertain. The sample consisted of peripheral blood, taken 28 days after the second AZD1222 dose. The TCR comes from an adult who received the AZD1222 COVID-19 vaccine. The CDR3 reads CASSLGLFLANVLTF. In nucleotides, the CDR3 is TGTGCCAGCAGCCTGGGATTGTTTCTAGCCAACGTCCTGACTTTC.